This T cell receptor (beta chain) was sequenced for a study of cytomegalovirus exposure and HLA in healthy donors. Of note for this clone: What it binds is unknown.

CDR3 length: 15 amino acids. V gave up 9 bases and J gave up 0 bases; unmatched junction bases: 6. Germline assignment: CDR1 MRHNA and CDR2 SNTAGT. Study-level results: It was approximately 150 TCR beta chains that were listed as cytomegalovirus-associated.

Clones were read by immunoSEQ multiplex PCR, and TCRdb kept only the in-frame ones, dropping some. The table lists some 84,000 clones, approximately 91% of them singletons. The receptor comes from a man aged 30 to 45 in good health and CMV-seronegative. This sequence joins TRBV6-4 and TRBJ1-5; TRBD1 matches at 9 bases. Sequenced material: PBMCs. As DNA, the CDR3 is TGTGCCAGACAAGACAGGGGGAGTAGCAATCAGCCCCAGCATTTT. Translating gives CARQDRGSSNQPQHF.